This entry lists 31 T cell receptor beta chains sequenced from one sample in a study of OX40 agonist ivuxolimab in advanced cancers. Library preparation was by the immunoSEQ multiplex PCR assay. TCRdb stores this immuneACCESS table with in-frame sequences only. Part of the clones is absent; in the studies checked, under half of the shortfall reflects unresolved V genes, and no reason is known for the rest. Present in this sample are 55,000 to 80,000 clones, 84% of which were seen just once. The ten most abundant clones make up approximately 8% of the sample. The specimen was CD4+ or CD8+ T cells sorted from blood, collected in a trial of the OX40 agonist ivuxolimab. These receptors were taken from an adult with an advanced solid tumor such as melanoma, head and neck, liver or kidney cancer.

This CDR3 is CASSFINSNTGELFF. The CDR3 DNA reads as TGTGCCAGCAGCTTTATAAACAGCAACACCGGGGAGCTGTTTTTT. The chain employs TRBV5-4 and TRBJ2-2; D not resolved. The germline V gene encodes CDR1 SGHNT and CDR2 YYREEE (reference sequence). CDR3 length: 15 amino acids. Trimming removed 2 bases at V and 2 bases at J, with 10 bases between.

The chain carries TRBV18 and TRBJ2-7, with D hard to call. V lost 3 bases and J 2 bases, leaving 8 bases between the germline ends. Germline lookup yields CDR1 KGHSH and CDR2 LQKENI. CDR3 length equals 13 residues. The DNA of the CDR3 is TGTGCCAGCTCACCTCAAAAGCCCTACGAGCAGTACTTC. This gives the protein CASSPQKPYEQYF.

As concerns this clone: Other DNA sequences from this sample encode an identical CDR3 as well. The chain couples TRBV19 to TRBJ1-2, with 10 bases lining up with TRBD1. CDR1 is LNHDA, CDR2 SQIVND, per germline (reference sequence). The CDR3 length is 14 residues. V trimming: 6 bases; J trimming: 0 bases; junction bases outside the gene matches: 1. CDR3 region: CASSGQGANYGYTF. The CDR3 DNA follows: TGTGCCAGTAGCGGACAGGGGGCTAACTATGGCTACACCTTC.

The CDR3 DNA sequence: TGCAGCGTGGGTCCGCGGACCCAGTACTTC. Translating gives CSVGPRTQYF. This chain joins TRBV29-1 and TRBJ2-5, with no clear D. The CDR3 extends over 10 amino acids. The V end lost 6 bases, the J end lost 7 bases, and 9 bases lay between the germline ends. CDR1 and CDR2 (germline): SQVTM, ANQGSEA.

The V gene is TRBV7-2, the J gene TRBJ2-1; TRBD2 matches 14 bases. CDR1 is SGHTA, CDR2 FQGNSA, per germline. The CDR3 totals 18 residues. Trimming cost V 4 bases and J 1 base; bases outside gene matches: 6. The CDR3: CASSYRGTSGSSYNEQFF. The CDR3 bases are TGTGCCAGCAGCTATCGAGGGACTAGCGGGAGTTCCTACAATGAGCAGTTCTTC.

V and J are TRBV27 and TRBJ1-6; 7 bases are shared with TRBD1. The ends lost 5 bases at V and 0 bases at J; junction bases unmatched: 13. CDR3 length: 19 amino acids. Germline CDR1 reads MNHEY; CDR2 reads SMNVEV (reference sequence). This CDR3 is CASSPLMRQGSSYNSPLHF. CDR3 bases: TGTGCCAGCAGTCCTCTCATGAGACAGGGTAGCTCCTATAATTCACCCCTCCACTTT.

This clone was detected only a few times. The CDR3 loop reads CASTLGYEQYF. The CDR3 DNA reads TGTGCCAGCACCCTTGGGTACGAGCAGTACTTC. V is TRBV5-5 and J is TRBJ2-7; no clear D gene. This CDR3 region has 11 residues. Germline CDR1 reads SGHKS; CDR2 reads YYEKEE (reference sequence). The germline V and J ends were trimmed by 6 bases and 4 bases, with 8 bases remaining between them.

V is TRBV7-2 and J is TRBJ2-1; 14 bases agree with TRBD2. This CDR3 has 16 residues. Germline V gene data show CDR1 as SGHTA and CDR2 as FQGNSA. J was trimmed by 7 bases and V by 1 base; bases with no gene match: 3. This chain's CDR3 is CASSLVGTSGRNEQFF. CDR3 DNA sequence: TGTGCCAGCAGCTTAGTGGGGACTAGCGGGAGAAATGAGCAGTTCTTC.

This clone was recorded a few times. This sequence joins TRBV19 and TRBJ1-5, with a possible D match to TRBD1 (5 bases). V lost 3 bases, J lost 6 bases, and 12 bases lay in between. The CDR3 is made up of 14 amino acids. Per the germline V gene, CDR1 is LNHDA and CDR2 is SQIVND (reference sequence). The CDR3 reads CASSIGGKGQPQHF. CDR3 in DNA: TGTGCCAGTAGTATTGGGGGGAAAGGTCAGCCCCAGCATTTT.

V gene TRBV19 combines with J gene TRBJ2-2; 10 nucleotides match TRBD1. Germline values: CDR1 LNHDA, CDR2 SQIVND (reference sequence). V dropped 5 bases and J dropped 7; count of bases not matched to a gene: 10. The CDR3 is 16 amino acids. The CDR3 reads CASSSRTGGNNGELFF. The CDR3 coding sequence is TGTGCCAGTAGTTCACGGACAGGGGGTAATAACGGGGAGCTGTTTTTT. Drawing the rest from reference TRBV19 and TRBJ2-2, the complete variable domain is DGGITQSPKYLFRKEGQNVTLSCEQNLNHDAMYWYRQDPGQGLRLIYYSQIVNDFQKGDIAEGYSVSREKKESFPLTVTSAQKNPTAFYLCASSSRTGGNNGELFFGEGSRLTVL.

The chain has TRBV5-1 and TRBJ2-1, with D possibly called TRBD1 or TRBD2 (5 bases each). CDR3 length: 14 amino acids. Germline CDR1 reads SGHRS; CDR2 reads YFSETQ. The V and J ends lost 3 bases and 11 bases respectively, with 18 bases between them. The CDR3 DNA sequence: TGCGCCAGCAGCTACGAAAATGGACGGGGCCAGCAGTTCTTC. Its translation: CASSYENGRGQQFF.

About this clone itself: The identical CDR3 is also encoded by other nucleotide sequences in the sample. The J gene is TRBJ1-1, the V gene TRBV18, with TRBD1 as a possible D gene (6 bases). Trimming shortened V by 0 bases and J by 5 bases, and 10 bases separated the two germline ends. The CDR3 spans 14 residues. CDR1 KGHSH and CDR2 LQKENI come from the germline V gene. In DNA form, the CDR3 reads TGTGCCAGCTCACCACCTACAGGGAGGACTGAAGCTTTCTTT. It encodes CASSPPTGRTEAFF.

The chain carries TRBV4-1 and TRBJ2-1, with unresolved D. This CDR3 has 13 amino acids. Trimming took 4 bases from V and 0 from J, leaving 4 bases between them. From germline, CDR1 is MGHRA and CDR2 YSYEKL. The CDR3 nucleotides read TGCGCCAGCAGCCCATTCTCCTACAATGAGCAGTTCTTC. Its protein product is CASSPFSYNEQFF.

V gene TRBV5-1 combines with J gene TRBJ1-1; the D gene is possibly TRBD1 (6 bases). Germline V lookup: CDR1 SGHRS, CDR2 YFSETQ. CDR3 length: 12 amino acids. Trimming pared 7 bases from V and 5 bases from J, leaving 12 bases between. CDR3 region: CASGGGDTEAFF. The CDR3 DNA follows: TGCGCCAGCGGCGGGGGCGATACTGAAGCTTTCTTT.

The chain recombines TRBV19 with TRBJ1-3, with unresolved D. Germline assignment: CDR1 LNHDA and CDR2 SQIVND (reference sequence). V lost 3 bases and J lost 9, with 12 bases in between. The CDR3 has 13 residues. CDR3 residues: CASSIPPHATIYF. The CDR3 DNA reads TGTGCCAGTAGTATCCCCCCGCACGCCACCATATATTTT.

V usage is TRBV5-6 and J usage is TRBJ2-7; D is undetermined. Germline V gene sequence: CDR1 SGHDT, CDR2 YYEEEE. CDR3 length equals 14 residues. V lost 0 bases and J 4 bases, leaving 11 bases between the germline ends. The CDR3, as DNA: TGTGCCAGCAGCTTGGACTCGACGCTTTACGAGCAGTACTTC. Its translation: CASSLDSTLYEQYF.

The DNA of the CDR3 is TGTGCCAGCAGTCCAATGATCGTGACAGGTGAAGAGACCCAGTACTTC. Protein product: CASSPMIVTGEETQYF. This chain uses TRBV2 with TRBJ2-5; D is perhaps TRBD1 (6 bases). The germline V gene encodes CDR1 SNHLY and CDR2 FYNNEI. This CDR3 spans 16 amino acids. V lost 5 bases and J lost 3, with 19 bases in between.

This chain joins TRBV5-1 and TRBJ1-2; possible D gene TRBD1, 5 bases. The CDR3 contains 12 residues. V lost 3 bases to trimming and J lost 8 bases, with 11 bases between them. Germline V gene sequence: CDR1 SGHRS, CDR2 YFSETQ. DNA for the CDR3: TGCGCCAGCAGCTGGTCAGGGCTGGGCTACACCTTC. It codes for CASSWSGLGYTF.

This sequence joins TRBV4-1 and TRBJ2-5; 12 nucleotides agree with TRBD1. The J call may be mistaken, given a closer DNA end match to TRBJ2-7. The CDR3 has 15 residues. Germline CDR1 is MGHRA and CDR2 is YSYEKL. The CDR3 sequence: CASGGTGGDRDEQYF. In DNA form, the CDR3 reads TGCGCCAGCGGCGGGACAGGGGGCGACCGGGACGAGCAGTACTTC.

The V gene is TRBV4-2, the J gene TRBJ1-2; D remains unclear. CDR1 and CDR2 from the germline V gene are LGHNA and YNFKEQ. V was pared by 0 bases and J by 4 bases, with 3 bases between. This CDR3 is built from 12 residues. This CDR3 is CASSQDRYGYTF. CDR3 bases: TGTGCCAGCAGCCAAGATCGCTATGGCTACACCTTC.

This chain links TRBV27 with TRBJ1-2; TRBD1 aligns across 8 bases. Germline values: CDR1 MNHEY, CDR2 SMNVEV (reference sequence). There are 12 residues in the CDR3. The junction had 4 bases not matched to a gene; V was cut back by 6 bases and J by 7 bases. In DNA form, the CDR3 reads TGTGCCAGCAGGCAGGGGGCTGGTGGCTACACCTTC. Amino acid sequence: CASRQGAGGYTF.

This clone has just one count. The V and J genes are TRBV27 and TRBJ2-1, with D tentatively TRBD2 (7 bases). The CDR3 is made up of 15 amino acids. The V and J ends lost 1 base and 7 bases respectively, with 14 bases between them. Germline V gene sequence: CDR1 MNHEY, CDR2 SMNVEV (reference sequence). Here the CDR3 reads CASSLFRGAGNEQFF. As DNA, the CDR3 is TGTGCCAGCAGTTTATTCCGGGGGGCGGGAAATGAGCAGTTCTTC.

V usage is TRBV11-2 and J usage is TRBJ2-7; D not certain. The CDR3 is 13 residues long. Germline loops: CDR1 SGHAT, CDR2 FQNNGV. Trimming cost V 3 bases and J 3 bases, with 9 bases left between them. DNA of the CDR3: TGTGCCAGCAGCTTGGGCAGAGACTACGAGCAGTACTTC. Translation: CASSLGRDYEQYF.

This clone was seen a single time. V is TRBV5-4 and J is TRBJ1-6; a weak D match, TRBD1 (6 bases). CDR1 is SGHNT and CDR2 is YYREEE in the germline V gene (reference sequence). The ends were cut back, 4 bases at V and 8 bases at J, with 19 bases in the middle. The CDR3 sequence is 16 residues long. Here the CDR3 reads CASSQDFQGTDSPLHF. In DNA, the CDR3 is TGTGCCAGCAGCCAAGACTTCCAGGGGACTGATTCACCCCTCCACTTT.

The chain couples TRBV5-4 to TRBJ2-1; TRBD1 matches 8 bases. Germline V gene lookup returns CDR1 SGHNT and CDR2 YYREEE (reference sequence). CDR3 length: 16 residues. V dropped 3 bases and J dropped 10; count of bases not matched to a gene: 15. This chain's CDR3 is CASSSIWTGYRREQFF. The CDR3 DNA follows: TGTGCCAGCAGCTCTATCTGGACAGGGTACCGGAGGGAGCAGTTCTTC.

This clone was observed once. The V call is TRBV5-4, the J call TRBJ2-7; TRBD2 is a possible D gene (6 bases). The V and J ends lost 4 bases and 8 bases respectively, with 10 bases between them. Germline V gene sequence: CDR1 SGHNT, CDR2 YYREEE (reference sequence). The CDR3 is made up of 11 amino acids. DNA for the CDR3: TGTGCCAGCAGCGCGGGAACGAAGCAGTACTTC. It encodes CASSAGTKQYF.

The V call is TRBV29-1, the J call TRBJ2-2; TRBD1 is a possible D gene (6 bases). V gave up 2 bases and J gave up 0 bases, with 7 bases separating them. The CDR3 totals 14 residues. The germline CDR1 and CDR2 sequences are SQVTM and ANQGSEA. The CDR3 sequence: CSVESGANTGELFF. The CDR3 DNA sequence: TGCAGCGTTGAATCAGGGGCGAACACCGGGGAGCTGTTTTTT.

This chain uses TRBV6-1 with TRBJ2-1, with D perhaps matching TRBD1 or TRBD2 (5 bases each). Trimming removed 2 bases from V and 9 bases from J, with 8 bases in between. The CDR3 contains 12 residues. Germline CDR1 and CDR2: MNHNS and SASEGT. The CDR3 coding sequence is TGTGCCAGCAGTGAACTGGGGGTTGAGCAGTTCTTC. Residues: CASSELGVEQFF.

The V gene is TRBV27, the J gene TRBJ2-1, with D possibly TRBD1 on 5 matching bases. Germline CDR1 is MNHEY and CDR2 is SMNVEV (reference sequence). V lost 3 bases and J 8 bases, leaving 11 bases between the germline ends. There are 13 residues in the CDR3. CDR3 residues: CASSFAGRDEQFF. In DNA form, the CDR3 reads TGTGCCAGCAGTTTTGCAGGGCGCGATGAGCAGTTCTTC.

This clone was seen only once. This sequence joins TRBV7-2 and TRBJ2-2; 8 bases fit TRBD1. Germline V gene data show CDR1 as SGHTA and CDR2 as FQGNSA. J gave up 4 bases and V 2 bases, and 9 bases lay outside the gene matches. The CDR3 runs 17 residues. The DNA for the CDR3 is TGTGCCAGCAGCTTAAGAACTGGACAGGGAACCACCGGGGAGCTGTTTTTT. Its protein product is CASSLRTGQGTTGELFF.

This rearrangement joins TRBV5-1 to TRBJ2-7; 9 bases map to TRBD1. CDR3 size: 12 residues. V was pared by 5 bases and J by 10 bases, with 7 bases of the junction left unmatched. CDR1 is SGHRS, CDR2 YFSETQ, per germline. CDR3 in DNA: TGCGCCAGCAGTGGACAGGGGCCATACCAGTACTTC. As protein: CASSGQGPYQYF. Full variable domain (outside the CDR3, taken from reference TRBV5-1 and TRBJ2-7): KAGVTQTPRYLIKTRGQQVTLSCSPISGHRSVSWYQQTPGQGLQFLFEYFSETQRNKGNFPGRFSGRQFSNSRSEMNVSTLELGDSALYLCASSGQGPYQYFGPGTRLTVT.